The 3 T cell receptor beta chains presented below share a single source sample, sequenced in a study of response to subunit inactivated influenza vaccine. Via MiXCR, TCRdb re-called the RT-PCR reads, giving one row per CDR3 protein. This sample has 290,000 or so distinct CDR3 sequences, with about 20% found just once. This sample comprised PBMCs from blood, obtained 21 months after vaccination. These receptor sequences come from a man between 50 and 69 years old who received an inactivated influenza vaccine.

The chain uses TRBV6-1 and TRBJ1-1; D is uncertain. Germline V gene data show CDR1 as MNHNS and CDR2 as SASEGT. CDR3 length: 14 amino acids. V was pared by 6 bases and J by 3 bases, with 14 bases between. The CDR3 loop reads CASRSESADTEAFF. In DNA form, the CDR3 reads TGTGCCAGCAGGTCGGAAAGCGCGGACACTGAAGCTTTCTTT.

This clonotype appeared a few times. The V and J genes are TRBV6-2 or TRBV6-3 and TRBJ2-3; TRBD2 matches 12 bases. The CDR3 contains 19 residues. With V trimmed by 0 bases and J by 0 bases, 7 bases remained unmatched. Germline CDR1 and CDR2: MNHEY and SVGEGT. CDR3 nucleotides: TGTGCCAGCAGTTACTCCCCGGTGACTAGCGGGAGTAGCACAGATACGCAGTATTTT. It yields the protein CASSYSPVTSGSSTDTQYF.

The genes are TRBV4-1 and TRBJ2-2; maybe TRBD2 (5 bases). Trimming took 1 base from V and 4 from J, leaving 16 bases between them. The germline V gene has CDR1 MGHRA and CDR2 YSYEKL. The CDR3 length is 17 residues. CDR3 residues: CASSQGSGSQSTGELFF. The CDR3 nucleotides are TGCGCCAGCAGCCAAGGGTCGGGAAGTCAAAGCACCGGGGAGCTGTTTTTT.